The 8 T cell receptor beta chains given below trace back to one sample, sequenced in a study of response to subunit inactivated influenza vaccine. MiXCR, run by TCRdb on the RT-PCR reads, gives a single entry per CDR3 protein. Here the sample spans roughly 790,000 distinct CDR3 sequences, less than 25% being singletons. This specimen was PBMCs from blood, taken roughly 5 days after vaccination. The source is a man aged 45-65 years who received an inactivated influenza vaccine.

The chain joins TRBV5-1 to TRBJ1-1; unclear D gene. CDR1 and CDR2 (germline): SGHRS, YFSETQ. CDR3 length: 15 amino acids. Trimming cost V 0 bases and J 1 base, with 10 bases left between them. The CDR3 loop is CASSLAPQKNTEAFF. The CDR3 DNA reads TGCGCCAGCAGCTTGGCCCCGCAGAAGAACACTGAAGCTTTCTTT.

In its sample, this clonotype was seen many times. The CDR3 nucleotides read TGTGCCAGCAGCGTAGGAGTTAGCGGGGGGGCCAATGAGCAGTTCTTC. It codes for CASSVGVSGGANEQFF. The J gene is TRBJ2-1, the V gene TRBV9, with 11 bases that match TRBD2. CDR1 is SGDLS and CDR2 is YYNGEE in the germline V gene. The length of the CDR3 is 16 residues. J gave up 6 bases and V 0 bases, and 5 bases lay outside the gene matches.

This clonotype was picked up many times. The chain is built from TRBV7-9 and TRBJ1-3; D gene uncertain. Germline V gives CDR1 SEHNR, CDR2 FQNEAQ (reference sequence). This CDR3 spans 14 amino acids. V dropped 5 bases and J dropped 10 bases, with 18 bases sitting between them. CDR3 nucleotides: TGTGCCAGCAGCCATATCGTAGGGCACCGGACCATATATTTT. The encoded protein is CASSHIVGHRTIYF.

The genes are TRBV20-1 and TRBJ1-1; weak D call: TRBD1 (6 bases). Trimming cost V 5 bases and J 8 bases, with 21 bases left between them. The CDR3 spans 14 residues. The germline gives CDR1 DFQATT, CDR2 SNEGSKA (reference sequence). The CDR3 coding sequence is TGCAGTGCTTATACTAGACAGGAGGGCGGCGAAGCTTTCTTT. Its protein is CSAYTRQEGGEAFF.

In its sample, this clonotype was seen a few times. The gene calls are TRBV5-1 and TRBJ2-1, with 9 bases fitting TRBD1. Trimming cost V 4 bases and J 7 bases; bases outside gene matches: 3. The CDR3 is 13 amino acids. From germline, CDR1 is SGHRS and CDR2 YFSETQ. This CDR3 reads CASSTGTGNEQFF. The CDR3, as DNA: TGCGCCAGCAGCACCGGGACAGGGAATGAGCAGTTCTTC.

This rearrangement joins TRBV5-1 to TRBJ2-7; the D gene could be TRBD1 or TRBD2 (5 bases each). CDR1 and CDR2 (germline): SGHRS, YFSETQ. Trimming stripped 4 bases from V and 0 bases from J, with 11 bases between. The length of the CDR3 is 14 residues. This chain's CDR3 is CASSRWDGSYEQYF. The CDR3 DNA follows: TGCGCCAGCAGCCGATGGGACGGCTCCTACGAGCAGTACTTC.

This clonotype was counted many times. The rearrangement joins TRBV20-1 to TRBJ2-7; D might be TRBD1 or TRBD2, each matching 6 bases. Germline assignment: CDR1 DFQATT and CDR2 SNEGSKA (reference sequence). The CDR3 totals 17 residues. V lost 3 bases and J 0 bases, leaving 21 bases between the germline ends. CDR3 bases: TGCAGTGCTAGGGGGGGCGTTAGCAGCACACCCTCCTACGAGCAGTACTTC. As protein: CSARGGVSSTPSYEQYF.

In regard to this clonotype: A read error may produce the germline difference seen at one junction end. The rearrangement uses TRBV10-3 and TRBJ2-3; D remains ambiguous. This CDR3 spans 14 amino acids. Germline V gives CDR1 ENHRY, CDR2 SYGVKD. CDR3 bases: TGTGCCACCAGTGAGTCGATAGGCACAGATACGCAGTATTTT. Amino acids: CATSESIGTDTQYF.